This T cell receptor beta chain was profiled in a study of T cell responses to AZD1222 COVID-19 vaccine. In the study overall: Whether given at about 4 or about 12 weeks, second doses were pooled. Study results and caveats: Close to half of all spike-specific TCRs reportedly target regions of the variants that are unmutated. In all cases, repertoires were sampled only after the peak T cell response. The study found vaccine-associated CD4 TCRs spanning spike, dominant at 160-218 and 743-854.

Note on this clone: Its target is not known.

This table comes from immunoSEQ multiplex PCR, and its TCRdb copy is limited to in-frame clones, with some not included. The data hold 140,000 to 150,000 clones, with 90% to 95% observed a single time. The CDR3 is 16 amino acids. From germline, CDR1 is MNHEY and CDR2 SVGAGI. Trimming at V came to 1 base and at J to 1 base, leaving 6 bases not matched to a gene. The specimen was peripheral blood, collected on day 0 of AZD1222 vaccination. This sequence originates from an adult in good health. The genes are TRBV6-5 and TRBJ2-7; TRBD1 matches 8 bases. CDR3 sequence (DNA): TGTGCCAGCAGTTACTTCGGACAGGGTGGTTCCTACGAGCAGTACTTC. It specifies CASSYFGQGGSYEQYF.